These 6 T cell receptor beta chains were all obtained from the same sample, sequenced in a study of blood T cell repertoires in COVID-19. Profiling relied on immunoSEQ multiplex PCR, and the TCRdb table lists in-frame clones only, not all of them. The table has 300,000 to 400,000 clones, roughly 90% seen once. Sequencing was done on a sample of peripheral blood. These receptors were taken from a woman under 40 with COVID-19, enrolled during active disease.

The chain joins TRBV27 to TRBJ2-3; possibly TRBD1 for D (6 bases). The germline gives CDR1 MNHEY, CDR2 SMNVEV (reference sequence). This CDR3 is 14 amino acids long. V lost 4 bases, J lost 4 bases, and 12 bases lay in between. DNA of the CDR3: TGTGCCAGCAGTTCTGGGGGCGACGCAGATACGCAGTATTTT. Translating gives CASSSGGDADTQYF.

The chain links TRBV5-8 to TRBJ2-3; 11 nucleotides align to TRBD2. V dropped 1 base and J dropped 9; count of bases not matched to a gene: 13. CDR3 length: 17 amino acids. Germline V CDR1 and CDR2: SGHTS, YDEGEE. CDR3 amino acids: CASSLFGTSGGTETQYF. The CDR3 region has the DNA TGTGCCAGCAGCTTGTTTGGAACTAGCGGGGGAACGGAGACGCAGTATTTT.

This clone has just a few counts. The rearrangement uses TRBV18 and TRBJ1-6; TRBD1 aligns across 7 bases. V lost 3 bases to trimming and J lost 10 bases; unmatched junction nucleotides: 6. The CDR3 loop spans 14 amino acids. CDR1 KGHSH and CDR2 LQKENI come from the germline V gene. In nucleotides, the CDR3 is TGTGCCAGCTCACCGGGACAGTTAAGGTCACCCCTCCACTTT. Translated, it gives CASSPGQLRSPLHF.

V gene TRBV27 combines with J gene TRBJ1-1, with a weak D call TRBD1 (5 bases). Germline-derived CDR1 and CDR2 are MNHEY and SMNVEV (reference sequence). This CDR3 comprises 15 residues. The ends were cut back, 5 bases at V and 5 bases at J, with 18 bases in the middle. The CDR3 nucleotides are TGTGCCAGCAGTCCAGGCTCGGGGGTACGTACTGAAGCTTTCTTT. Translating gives CASSPGSGVRTEAFF.

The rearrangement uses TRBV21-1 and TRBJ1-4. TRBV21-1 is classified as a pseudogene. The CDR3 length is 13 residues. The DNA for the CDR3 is TGTGCCAGCACCATGGCCGGGAATGAAAAACTGTTTTTT. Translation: CASTMAGNEKLFF.

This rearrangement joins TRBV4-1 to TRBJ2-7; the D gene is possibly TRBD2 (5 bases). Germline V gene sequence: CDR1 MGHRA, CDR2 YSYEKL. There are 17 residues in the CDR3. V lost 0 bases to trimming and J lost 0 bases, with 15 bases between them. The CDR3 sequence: CASSQDKAPGSSYEQYF. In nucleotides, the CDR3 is TGCGCCAGCAGCCAAGATAAGGCGCCGGGGTCCTCCTACGAGCAGTACTTC.